The 21 T cell receptor beta chains presented below share a single source sample, sequenced in a study of CD8+ T cells in alopecia areata. The sequencing template was cDNA reverse transcribed from extracted RNA. This table comes from immunoSEQ multiplex PCR, and its TCRdb copy is limited to in-frame clones, with some not included. The sample lists 150,000 to 200,000 clones, about 63% seen once, with 1.7% in the top ten. This specimen consisted of CD4+ T cells sorted from blood, obtained at week 0. All receptors derive from a human donor with alopecia areata.

The V and J genes are TRBV30 and TRBJ1-2; D may be TRBD1 (5 bases). V was shortened by 0 bases and J by 8 bases, with 19 bases between the two germline ends. Looked up from germline, CDR1 is GTSNPN and CDR2 is SVGIG (reference sequence). This CDR3 comprises 15 residues. The CDR3 nucleotides are TGTGCCTGGAGTGTAGGCGGGACCCACCGAGGAGGCTACACCTTC. Its translation: CAWSVGGTHRGGYTF.

The chain has TRBV9 and TRBJ1-5; TRBD1 agrees at 7 bases. Germline values: CDR1 SGDLS, CDR2 YYNGEE. The CDR3 spans 14 residues. Trimming took 3 bases from V and 6 from J; bases not matched to a gene: 6. CDR3 in amino acids: CASSAQGGSQPQHF. In DNA form, the CDR3 reads TGTGCCAGCAGCGCTCAGGGGGGTAGTCAGCCCCAGCATTTT.

The V gene is TRBV30, the J gene TRBJ2-7, with D unresolved. Trimming left V 1 base short and J 4 bases short, with 11 bases between. The CDR3 has 13 amino acids. Germline loops: CDR1 GTSNPN, CDR2 SVGIG (reference sequence). The CDR3 here is CAWSGTRSYEQYF. In DNA, the CDR3 is TGTGCCTGGAGTGGGACCAGGTCGTACGAGCAGTACTTC.

This chain connects TRBV4-1 to TRBJ2-7, with 9 bases fitting TRBD2. V trimming: 1 base; J trimming: 6 bases; junction bases outside the gene matches: 7. The CDR3 loop spans 15 amino acids. In germline, CDR1 is MGHRA, CDR2 YSYEKL. CDR3 DNA sequence: TGCGCCAGCAGCCAAGCGGGGCTAGCGGGGAGCGAGCAGTACTTC. Protein product: CASSQAGLAGSEQYF.

This chain connects TRBV29-1 to TRBJ1-1; no reliable D call. The germline gives CDR1 SQVTM, CDR2 ANQGSEA. CDR3 length: 12 residues. Trimming removed 0 bases from V and 3 bases from J, with 5 bases in between. The CDR3 nucleotides are TGCAGCGTTGAAGAGGATGACACTGAAGCTTTCTTT. This sequence encodes CSVEEDDTEAFF.

The chain has TRBV12-5 and TRBJ1-1; no clear D gene. The germline CDR1 and CDR2 sequences are LGHNT and FRNRAP. The V end was cut by 4 bases, the J end by 5 bases, with 11 bases between. CDR3 size: 13 residues. CDR3 region: CASGSSGGTEAFF. The CDR3 DNA is TGTGCTAGTGGTTCCTCGGGAGGGACTGAAGCTTTCTTT.

The J gene is TRBJ1-2, the V gene TRBV6-5; D gene ambiguous. The V and J ends lost 8 bases and 4 bases respectively, with 8 bases between them. The germline V gene has CDR1 MNHEY and CDR2 SVGAGI. The CDR3 loop spans 11 amino acids. Written as DNA, the CDR3 is TGTGCCAGCCTCGGCACCTATGGCTACACCTTC. The encoded protein is CASLGTYGYTF.

This clone was counted between two and nine times. The chain links TRBV29-1 to TRBJ2-3, with 8 positions matching TRBD1. Germline lookup yields CDR1 SQVTM and CDR2 ANQGSEA. This CDR3 has 13 amino acids. V trimming: 6 bases; J trimming: 1 base; junction bases outside the gene matches: 3. The CDR3 coding sequence is TGCAGCGTCAGGGGGCGAGGCACAGATACGCAGTATTTT. Translated, it gives CSVRGRGTDTQYF.

The CDR3 loop reads CASSLTGSTKPQHF. The CDR3 nucleotides are TGTGCCAGCAGTTTGACAGGGTCCACGAAGCCCCAGCATTTT. The V call is TRBV28, the J call TRBJ1-5, with 7 bases aligning to TRBD1. CDR1 is MDHEN, CDR2 SYDVKM, per germline. This CDR3 comprises 14 residues. V was clipped by 3 bases and J by 8 bases; unmatched bases: 7.

The chain combines TRBV30 with TRBJ1-1, with D possibly TRBD1 on 5 matching bases. This CDR3 is built from 13 residues. The germline gives CDR1 GTSNPN, CDR2 SVGIG (reference sequence). Trimming removed 5 bases from V and 0 bases from J, with 10 bases in between. CDR3 nucleotide sequence: TGTGCCTGGTCAAGACAGTTGAACACTGAAGCTTTCTTT. This codes for CAWSRQLNTEAFF.

The chain links TRBV7-2 to TRBJ1-6, with D tentatively TRBD1 (6 bases). V dropped 7 bases and J dropped 9 bases, with 19 bases sitting between them. This CDR3 has 15 amino acids. Germline V gene data show CDR1 as SGHTA and CDR2 as FQGNSA. The CDR3 reads CASTFLGRGSSPLHF. Written as DNA, the CDR3 is TGTGCCAGCACCTTCCTGGGCAGGGGTAGTTCACCCCTCCACTTT.

V and J are TRBV30 and TRBJ2-3; 9 bases map to TRBD2. Trimming took 0 bases from V and 5 from J; bases not matched to a gene: 15. The CDR3 extends over 18 amino acids. Looked up from germline, CDR1 is GTSNPN and CDR2 is SVGIG (reference sequence). The CDR3 loop is CAWSVEAGGHTYRDTQYF. DNA of the CDR3: TGTGCCTGGAGTGTAGAGGCGGGGGGGCACACATACAGAGATACGCAGTATTTT.

As DNA, the CDR3 is TGTGCCAGCAGCCCCCCACCTGGGGAAACCTTC. Protein product: CASSPPPGETF. The V gene is TRBV7-2, the J gene TRBJ1-2; no definite D call. CDR3 length: 11 residues. Germline lookup yields CDR1 SGHTA and CDR2 FQGNSA. Trimming took 5 bases from V and 14 from J, leaving 15 bases between them.

This clone is classed as medium-sized. The chain carries TRBV7-9 and TRBJ1-5; D uncertain. Germline values: CDR1 SEHNR, CDR2 FQNEAQ (reference sequence). This CDR3 spans 15 amino acids. V was shortened by 1 base and J by 3 bases, with 10 bases between the two germline ends. The CDR3 sequence: CASSLESGPNQPQHF. CDR3 nucleotides: TGTGCCAGCAGCTTAGAGTCGGGCCCCAATCAGCCCCAGCATTTT.

The J gene is TRBJ2-1, the V gene TRBV25-1, with 10 bases identical to TRBD2. CDR1 is MGHDK and CDR2 is SYGVNS in the germline V gene. The CDR3 extends over 16 amino acids. With 4 bases clipped from V and 6 bases from J, the junction kept 9 bases outside the gene matches. CDR3 in amino acids: CASSGRAGGYINEQFF. CDR3 DNA sequence: TGTGCCAGCAGTGGGCGAGCGGGGGGGTATATCAATGAGCAGTTCTTC.

The chain links TRBV4-3 to TRBJ2-5, with D perhaps being TRBD1 or TRBD2 (5 bases each). V was shortened by 6 bases and J by 7 bases, with 15 bases between the two germline ends. This CDR3 region has 13 residues. Germline V gives CDR1 LGHNA, CDR2 YSLEER. The CDR3 sequence: CASSWGRDGTQYF. The CDR3 DNA is TGCGCCAGCAGTTGGGGCAGGGACGGGACCCAGTACTTC.

The chain carries TRBV29-1 and TRBJ1-2, with D hard to call. The CDR3 contains 12 residues. Between the trimmed V and J ends, which lost 6 bases and 4 bases, there was a span of 12 bases. The germline gives CDR1 SQVTM, CDR2 ANQGSEA. The CDR3 DNA reads TGCAGCGTCGGGCGTAACCTCTATGGCTACACCTTC. Residues: CSVGRNLYGYTF.

The chain joins TRBV29-1 to TRBJ1-4; the D is unclear. The germline CDR1 and CDR2 sequences are SQVTM and ANQGSEA. This CDR3 is 13 amino acids long. Trimming removed 5 bases from V and 7 bases from J, with 14 bases in between. CDR3 sequence (DNA): TGCAGCGTTTCGGGCTTGGGAGGTGAAAAACTGTTTTTT. Its translation is CSVSGLGGEKLFF.

The chain couples TRBV27 to TRBJ2-2, with TRBD1 identical over 12 bases. V shed 9 bases and J 5 bases; nucleotides not matched to a gene: 10. CDR1 and CDR2 (germline): MNHEY, SMNVEV (reference sequence). The CDR3 has 16 residues. The CDR3 is CARAPGQGALTGELFF. In DNA form, the CDR3 reads TGTGCCAGGGCACCGGGACAGGGGGCTTTAACCGGGGAGCTGTTTTTT.

The CDR3 spells CATSRGGQGFETQYF. The CDR3 DNA follows: TGTGCCACCAGCAGAGGAGGTCAGGGTTTTGAGACCCAGTACTTC. The chain recombines TRBV15 with TRBJ2-5; D is possibly TRBD1 (5 bases). V gave up 1 base and J gave up 5 bases, with 14 bases separating them. CDR3 length equals 15 residues. CDR1 is LNHNV, CDR2 YYDKDF, per germline (reference sequence).

V is TRBV29-1 and J is TRBJ2-3; a possible D gene is TRBD2 (6 bases). Germline V CDR1 and CDR2: SQVTM, ANQGSEA. This CDR3 is 13 amino acids long. Trimming removed 3 bases at V and 2 bases at J, with 9 bases between. In nucleotides, the CDR3 is TGCAGCGTTGATGCGGGGAACACAGATACGCAGTATTTT. Protein: CSVDAGNTDTQYF.